The sequence of this T cell receptor (beta chain) was determined in a study of blood T cell repertoires in COVID-19 (dated by TCRdb to between 2020 and 2021). Context from the whole study: Collaborator samples came from the United States, Italy and Spain and covered acute and convalescent phases of COVID-19. Subjects who had been exposed to COVID-19, were actively infected with it, or had recovered from it provided the deeply sampled blood TCRbeta repertoires that made up the dataset. The prospective study material was composed of cDNA or gDNA derived from T cells, B-cell-depleted T cells, or PBMCs. The sample metadata nearly always contained a de-identified subject ID, COVID-19 status, age in years and sex. The repertoires were released in a freely available public database meant as a resource for research on the immune response to SARS-CoV-2. Where HLA class I and class II types were available, the types were taken from metadata supplied by the sample provider, not from assay-based typing. Samples were obtained from the ongoing ImmuneRACE study (first 160 participants) and from over a thousand subjects provided by 6 global collaborators.

The CDR3 numbers 16 residues from cysteine through phenylalanine. Solely the CDR3 DNA is kept, with 48 bases framed from the first base. CDR1 and CDR2 were assigned from the germline V gene as SGHRS and YFSETQ. V lost 4 bases and J lost 4 bases; the stretch between them is 20 bases long. The paper's findings and limits, for the study overall: The quantity of clinical and demographic metadata differed by source and by participant and was supplied without curation.

The immunoSEQ Assay, a bias-controlled multiplex PCR, was used to amplify TCRbeta CDR3 regions from genomic DNA. As for the original processing: Within the assay, amplification of reference gene primers was used to estimate how many nucleated cells each sample contained. Sequence reads were collapsed and filtered to measure the absolute abundance of every unique TCRbeta CDR3 rearrangement. For each sample, productive Simpson clonality was calculated by taking the square root of Simpson's diversity index across productive rearrangements. The immuneACCESS repertoire file appears here via TCRdb, limited to in-frame rearrangements. These files lack a portion of the clones; in checked studies, under half of the deficit traces to unresolved V genes, and the cause of the others is not known. That table supplies the V and J calls and clone size; D and trimming were determined from the DNA. In this sample the table shows about 240,000 clones, 80% to 90% of which occur a single time. Clones ranked in the top ten supply approximately 4.5% of the sample.

The collaborating institutions used their own protocols to collect whole blood in K2EDTA tubes. Collaborator samples were shipped for TCRbeta analysis as frozen whole blood, isolated PBMCs, or DNA extracted from either sample type. Concerning this clone: Its target antigen remains unknown. No qualities accompany the bases; no much larger clone lies one base away.

The clonotype comes from a woman aged 70-85 years with acute or convalescent COVID-19. Source material: peripheral blood. The V gene is TRBV5-1 and the J gene is TRBJ1-1; the D gene lacks a confident call. The base sequence is TGCGCCAGCAGCCCCAACCCGGGAACTGGAGCCACTGAAGCTTTCTTT. Translated, this gives CASSPNPGTGATEAFF.